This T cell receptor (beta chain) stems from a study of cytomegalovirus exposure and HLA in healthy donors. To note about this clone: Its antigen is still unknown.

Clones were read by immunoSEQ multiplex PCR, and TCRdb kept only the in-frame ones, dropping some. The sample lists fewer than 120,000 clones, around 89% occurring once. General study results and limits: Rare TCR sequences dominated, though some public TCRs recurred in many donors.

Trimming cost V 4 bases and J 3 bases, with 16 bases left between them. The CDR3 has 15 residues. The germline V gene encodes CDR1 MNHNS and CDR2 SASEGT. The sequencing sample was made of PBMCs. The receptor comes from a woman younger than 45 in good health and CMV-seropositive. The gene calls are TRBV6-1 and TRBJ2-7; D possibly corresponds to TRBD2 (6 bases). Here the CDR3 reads CASSGATSTVYEQYF. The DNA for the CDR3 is TGTGCCAGCAGTGGCGCGACTAGTACTGTCTACGAGCAGTACTTC.